One sample yielded the 15 T cell receptor beta chains listed below, sequenced in a study of T-cell reconstitution after alpha-beta-depleted transplantation in children. The TCRbeta library incorporated unique molecular identifiers. TCRdb redid the calling of the PCR reads with MiXCR, one entry per CDR3 protein. The repertoire consists of fewer than 750,000 distinct CDR3 sequences, with roughly 27% occurring once and the leading ten covering about a third. The sequences come from PBMCs, collected before TCRalphabeta/CD19-depleted stem cell transplant. The receptors stem from a boy in the first two years of life with Wiskott-Aldrich syndrome, due to receive a stem cell transplant.

This clonotype was seen a handful of times. The gene calls are TRBV19 and TRBJ1-4; D may be TRBD1 (5 bases). Per germline, CDR1 LNHDA and CDR2 SQIVND (reference sequence). Trimming took 3 bases from V and 4 from J, leaving 18 bases between them. The CDR3 is 17 residues long. Written as DNA, the CDR3 is TGTGCCAGTAGTATTTCCGTCGACAGTCTACTTAATGAAAAACTGTTTTTT. Protein product: CASSISVDSLLNEKLFF.

This clonotype was detected only a few times. This rearrangement joins TRBV12-3 or TRBV12-4 to TRBJ2-2, with D unclear. The CDR3 loop spans 15 amino acids. The V gene lost 5 bases and the J gene lost 2 bases, with 12 bases spanning the gap. This chain's CDR3 is CASSPWTGNTGELFF. As DNA, the CDR3 is TGTGCCAGCAGTCCCTGGACGGGCAACACCGGGGAGCTGTTTTTT.

The DNA of the CDR3 is TGCAGCGTCGGACAGGGTTTGAATACGCAGTATTTT. This sequence encodes CSVGQGLNTQYF. J is TRBJ2-3 and V is TRBV29-1, with 8 positions matching TRBD1. Looked up from germline, CDR1 is SQVTM and CDR2 is ANQGSEA. The CDR3 extends over 12 amino acids. V lost 6 bases and J lost 7; bases outside the gene matches: 6.

Only one count was recorded for this clonotype. This chain uses TRBV7-9 with TRBJ2-1, with D maybe TRBD2 (6 bases). Germline V gives CDR1 SEHNR, CDR2 FQNEAQ (reference sequence). CDR3 length: 15 amino acids. Trimming left V 3 bases short and J 5 bases short, with 14 bases between. The CDR3 sequence is CASSFGLGGDNEQFF. CDR3 DNA sequence: TGTGCCAGCAGCTTTGGCCTAGGCGGGGACAATGAGCAGTTCTTC.

This clonotype has only a few counts. This chain links TRBV6-4 with TRBJ2-1; D is uncertain. Per germline, CDR1 MRHNA and CDR2 SNTAGT. Trimming pared 4 bases from V and 3 bases from J, leaving 13 bases between. The CDR3 sequence is 15 residues long. The CDR3 DNA reads TGTGCCAGCAGTGCCGAAGTGGGATTCTACAATGAGCAGTTCTTC. This translates into CASSAEVGFYNEQFF.

The rearrangement uses TRBV6-2 or TRBV6-3 and TRBJ2-1; no clear D. The V end was cut by 4 bases, the J end by 8 bases, with 12 bases between. Per the germline V gene, CDR1 is MNHEY and CDR2 is SVGEGT. The CDR3 extends over 13 amino acids. Here the CDR3 reads CASSSRIRDEQFF. CDR3 DNA sequence: TGTGCCAGCAGTTCAAGGATTAGGGATGAGCAGTTCTTC.

There are a few counts of this clonotype. The chain uses TRBV10-2 and TRBJ2-1; D is ambiguous. Germline lookup yields CDR1 WSHSY and CDR2 SAAADI. V shed 0 bases and J shed 7 bases, with 10 bases lying between them. The CDR3 loop spans 14 amino acids. Here the CDR3 reads CASSESPGRNEQFF. For the CDR3, the DNA is TGCGCCAGCAGTGAGTCGCCAGGCCGTAATGAGCAGTTCTTC.

This clonotype was seen only a few times. This chain uses TRBV6-5 with TRBJ2-2, with 8 bases lining up with TRBD2. This CDR3 comprises 15 residues. The germline gives CDR1 MNHEY, CDR2 SVGAGI. With 0 bases clipped from V and 5 bases from J, the junction kept 2 bases outside the gene matches. The CDR3 sequence: CASSYSSSGTGELFF. CDR3 coding DNA: TGTGCCAGCAGTTACTCGTCTAGCGGGACCGGGGAGCTGTTTTTT.

The chain recombines TRBV20-1 with TRBJ2-2, with D uncertain. V lost 3 bases and J 2 bases, leaving 7 bases between the germline ends. CDR3 size: 13 residues. Germline V CDR1 and CDR2: DFQATT, SNEGSKA (reference sequence). The CDR3 DNA follows: TGCAGTGCTAGGGCGGCTAACACCGGGGAGCTGTTTTTT. Translated, it gives CSARAANTGELFF.

This clonotype was detected only a few times. The chain has TRBV28 and TRBJ1-2; no firm D call. The V gene lost 7 bases and the J gene lost 4 bases, with 19 bases spanning the gap. This CDR3 spans 15 amino acids. CDR1 MDHEN and CDR2 SYDVKM come from the germline V gene. CDR3 region: CASTALSDLGYGYTF. The CDR3 bases are TGTGCCAGCACCGCCCTATCGGACCTGGGCTATGGCTACACCTTC.

This clonotype showed up just a few times. CDR3: CASSLGGRGDNEQFF. In nucleotides, the CDR3 is TGTGCCAGCAGCTTAGGCGGGAGGGGCGACAATGAGCAGTTCTTC. The chain carries TRBV13 and TRBJ2-1, with TRBD2 identical over 8 bases. CDR3 size: 15 residues. CDR1 PRHDT and CDR2 FYEKMQ come from the germline V gene (reference sequence). With V trimmed by 0 bases and J by 5 bases, 3 bases remained unmatched.

The rearrangement uses TRBV10-3 and TRBJ2-7; perhaps TRBD2 as D (6 bases). V lost 0 bases and J lost 7, with 10 bases in between. This CDR3 has 13 residues. Per the germline V gene, CDR1 is ENHRY and CDR2 is SYGVKD. In DNA, the CDR3 is TGTGCCATCAGTGAGTCGAGTGGGGGGGAGCAGTACTTC. It codes for CAISESSGGEQYF.

In this sample, this clonotype turned up a few times. The chain uses TRBV18 and TRBJ1-1; D possibly corresponds to TRBD1 (5 bases). Germline V gives CDR1 KGHSH, CDR2 LQKENI. The V and J ends lost 5 bases and 6 bases respectively, with 13 bases between them. This CDR3 comprises 13 residues. CDR3 in amino acids: CASSDLRGAEAFF. The CDR3 DNA reads TGTGCCAGCTCAGACCTCCGAGGGGCTGAAGCTTTCTTT.

This clonotype was seen only a few times. The V and J genes are TRBV20-1 and TRBJ2-1, with TRBD2 as a possible D gene (6 bases). V gave up 3 bases and J gave up 6 bases, with 12 bases separating them. The CDR3 contains 13 residues. Per germline, CDR1 DFQATT and CDR2 SNEGSKA (reference sequence). CDR3 loop: CSASAGSFNEQFF. As DNA, the CDR3 is TGCAGTGCTAGCGCGGGAAGTTTCAATGAGCAGTTCTTC.

The rearrangement joins TRBV5-1 to TRBJ2-2; D is ambiguous. V was clipped by 5 bases and J by 0 bases, with 14 bases between them. This CDR3 comprises 16 residues. In germline, CDR1 is SGHRS, CDR2 YFSETQ. CDR3 DNA sequence: TGCGCCAGCAGTCGGACGCCCACGTCGAACACCGGGGAGCTGTTTTTT. Amino acids: CASSRTPTSNTGELFF.